The 32 T cell receptor beta chains given below trace back to one sample, sequenced in a study of T cell responses to AZD1222 COVID-19 vaccine. Assay used: immunoSEQ multiplex PCR; TCRdb lists only in-frame clones, some missing. The sample contains some 180,000 clones, about 93% of which appear only once. This material consisted of peripheral blood, taken 28 days after the second dose of the MenACWY control vaccine. Every receptor here comes from an adult who received the MenACWY meningococcal vaccine as a control.

This chain joins TRBV7-6 and TRBJ2-5; D is possibly TRBD1 or TRBD2 (5 bases each). The CDR3 covers 13 residues. Germline loops: CDR1 SGHVS, CDR2 FNYEAQ. V was pared by 3 bases and J by 5 bases, with 10 bases between. CDR3 sequence (DNA): TGTGCCAGCAGCTTCTACGGGGCCGAGACCCAGTACTTC. Amino acids: CASSFYGAETQYF.

V and J are TRBV18 and TRBJ1-6, with D maybe TRBD1 (5 bases). There are 15 residues in the CDR3. CDR1 is KGHSH, CDR2 LQKENI, per germline. The V end was cut by 3 bases, the J end by 7 bases, with 13 bases between. The CDR3 protein is CASSPVAGRNSPLHF. CDR3 in DNA: TGTGCCAGCTCACCCGTGGCAGGGAGGAATTCACCCCTCCACTTT.

The chain is built from TRBV11-3 and TRBJ2-3, with no clear D. V was pared by 0 bases and J by 4 bases, with 8 bases between. This CDR3 region has 14 residues. Germline V lookup: CDR1 SGHNT, CDR2 YENEEA. CDR3 in amino acids: CASSLDRRADTQYF. The CDR3 DNA reads as TGTGCCAGCAGCTTAGACAGGAGAGCAGATACGCAGTATTTT. The variable domain in full, with the rest retrieved from reference TRBV11-3 and TRBJ2-3, is EAGVVQSPRYKIIEKKQPVAFWCNPISGHNTLYWYLQNLGQGPELLIRYENEEAVDDSQLPKDRFSAERLKGVDSTLKIQPAELGDSAVYLCASSLDRRADTQYFGPGTRLTVL.

The chain has TRBV5-1 and TRBJ1-1; TRBD1 is a possible D gene (6 bases). The CDR3 has 14 amino acids. V was clipped by 5 bases and J by 1 base, with 12 bases between them. CDR1 and CDR2 (germline): SGHRS, YFSETQ. CDR3 region: CASRWRGANTEAFF. For the CDR3, the DNA is TGCGCCAGCAGATGGCGGGGGGCGAACACTGAAGCTTTCTTT.

V usage is TRBV6-1 and J usage is TRBJ1-1, with TRBD1 identical over 7 bases. Germline V gene sequence: CDR1 MNHNS, CDR2 SASEGT. The CDR3 has 16 residues. Trimming cost V 2 bases and J 1 base; bases outside gene matches: 7. Written as DNA, the CDR3 is TGTGCCAGCAGTGAAAGGGTCCGGACAGGGAACACTGAAGCTTTCTTT. It translates to CASSERVRTGNTEAFF.

This sequence joins TRBV19 and TRBJ2-3; TRBD1 might be the D (7 bases). The CDR3 sequence is 14 residues long. With 3 bases removed from V and 5 bases from J, the gap between germline ends came to 12 bases. Germline lookup yields CDR1 LNHDA and CDR2 SQIVND (reference sequence). The CDR3 bases are TGTGCCAGTAGTATGCAGGGGGGTATAGATACGCAGTATTTT. Translating it yields CASSMQGGIDTQYF.

This chain uses TRBV5-1 with TRBJ2-7; the match to TRBD1 covers 9 bases. The CDR3 has 14 residues. V was clipped by 4 bases and J by 7 bases; unmatched bases: 9. CDR1 and CDR2 from the germline V gene are SGHRS and YFSETQ. This chain's CDR3 is CASSPMDRGGEQYF. The CDR3 region has the DNA TGCGCCAGCAGCCCTATGGACAGGGGAGGGGAGCAGTACTTC.

The V gene is TRBV19, the J gene TRBJ1-2; 12 nucleotides match TRBD1. The germline V gene has CDR1 LNHDA and CDR2 SQIVND (reference sequence). The junction had 7 bases not matched to a gene; V was cut back by 3 bases and J by 8 bases. The CDR3 has 15 amino acids. CDR3 amino acids: CASSISGQGAWGYTF. The CDR3 nucleotides are TGTGCCAGTAGTATCTCGGGACAGGGGGCCTGGGGCTACACCTTC.

The rearrangement links TRBV30 to TRBJ1-4; TRBD1 matches at 8 bases. The CDR3 has 14 residues. The V segment lost 2 bases and the J segment 7 bases; nucleotides outside the gene matches: 6. Looked up from germline, CDR1 is GTSNPN and CDR2 is SVGIG (reference sequence). CDR3 protein: CAWSMGTGGEKLFF. DNA of the CDR3: TGTGCCTGGAGTATGGGGACAGGTGGTGAAAAACTGTTTTTT.

This chain joins TRBV30 and TRBJ2-7; 8 nucleotides align to TRBD1. The germline gives CDR1 GTSNPN, CDR2 SVGIG (reference sequence). With 7 bases clipped from V and 4 bases from J, the junction kept 12 bases outside the gene matches. CDR3 length: 14 residues. The CDR3 protein is CASGTGVKGYEQYF. CDR3 bases: TGTGCCTCTGGGACAGGCGTCAAGGGTTACGAGCAGTACTTC.

J is TRBJ2-7 and V is TRBV5-1, with 9 bases that match TRBD1. V lost 4 bases, J lost 0 bases, and 5 bases stayed unmatched. Germline lookup yields CDR1 SGHRS and CDR2 YFSETQ. The CDR3 length is 15 residues. For the CDR3, the DNA is TGCGCCAGCAGCACCGGGACAGGGTACTCCTACGAGCAGTACTTC. Residues: CASSTGTGYSYEQYF.

This clone came up a few times. V gene TRBV6-2 or TRBV6-3 combines with J gene TRBJ2-7; tentatively, D is TRBD1 (6 bases). Trimming pared 6 bases from V and 7 bases from J, leaving 13 bases between. The CDR3 loop spans 12 amino acids. Germline V gene lookup returns CDR1 MNHEY and CDR2 SVGEGT. The CDR3 DNA is TGTGCCAGCAGCCAGACCAGGGGAGAGCAGTACTTC. Translating it yields CASSQTRGEQYF.

The V call is TRBV10-3, the J call TRBJ2-1, with 8 bases lining up with TRBD2. Germline CDR1 ENHRY, CDR2 SYGVKD. The CDR3 is 12 residues long. J was trimmed by 6 bases and V by 7 bases; bases with no gene match: 2. The CDR3 region is CAIKTSGNEQFF. The CDR3 DNA reads as TGTGCCATCAAAACTAGCGGCAATGAGCAGTTCTTC.

The chain employs TRBV6-1 and TRBJ1-2; D gene uncertain. CDR3 length: 14 amino acids. The germline V gene has CDR1 MNHNS and CDR2 SASEGT. V was trimmed by 1 base and J by 3 bases, leaving 9 bases between them. CDR3 region: CASSEVGQHYGYTF. In nucleotides, the CDR3 is TGTGCCAGCAGTGAAGTTGGGCAACACTATGGCTACACCTTC.

The chain carries TRBV6-5 and TRBJ1-2; possibly TRBD1 for D (5 bases). Germline V gene data show CDR1 as MNHEY and CDR2 as SVGAGI. The V gene lost 6 bases and the J gene lost 4 bases, with 12 bases spanning the gap. The CDR3 runs to 13 residues. The CDR3 spells CASSRQILYGYTF. The CDR3 DNA follows: TGTGCCAGCAGCCGACAGATCCTCTATGGCTACACCTTC.

CDR3 nucleotides: TGCAGCGCCGTCAGGGATCCCGGCACTGAAGCTTTCTTT. Translated: CSAVRDPGTEAFF. This chain links TRBV29-1 with TRBJ1-1, with a tentative D call TRBD1 (5 bases). V shed 7 bases and J shed 4 bases, with 16 bases lying between them. The CDR3 spans 13 residues. Per germline, CDR1 SQVTM and CDR2 ANQGSEA.

V gene TRBV9 combines with J gene TRBJ1-1; 7 nucleotides agree with TRBD1. Germline CDR1 reads SGDLS; CDR2 reads YYNGEE. Trimming cost V 0 bases and J 0 bases; bases outside gene matches: 5. This CDR3 spans 16 amino acids. The CDR3 bases are TGTGCCAGCAGCGTAGGGATGGGACAGATGAACACTGAAGCTTTCTTT. Translating it yields CASSVGMGQMNTEAFF.

V and J are TRBV7-2 and TRBJ2-5; TRBD2 matches 8 bases. The CDR3 is 15 amino acids. Germline V gives CDR1 SGHTA, CDR2 FQGNSA. With 5 bases clipped from V and 1 base from J, the junction kept 6 bases outside the gene matches. CDR3 DNA sequence: TGTGCCAGCAGCGTTAGCGGGGCCCTCCAAGAGACCCAGTACTTC. It encodes CASSVSGALQETQYF.

CDR3 nucleotide sequence: TGTGCCACCAGGCCCAATGGGCGGGGCGACAATGAGCAGTTCTTC. This encodes CATRPNGRGDNEQFF. The genes are TRBV15 and TRBJ2-1; possibly TRBD2 for D (6 bases). From germline, CDR1 is LNHNV and CDR2 YYDKDF (reference sequence). Trimming shortened V by 6 bases and J by 5 bases, and 17 bases separated the two germline ends. The CDR3 is 15 amino acids.

V is TRBV7-6 and J is TRBJ1-5; tentative D call: TRBD1 (5 bases). CDR1 SGHVS and CDR2 FNYEAQ come from the germline V gene. V lost 7 bases and J 6 bases, leaving 16 bases between the germline ends. This CDR3 is built from 14 residues. Here the CDR3 reads CASTPREGGQPQHF. CDR3 nucleotide sequence: TGTGCCAGCACCCCCAGGGAGGGCGGTCAGCCCCAGCATTTT.

As DNA, the CDR3 is TGCGCCAGCAGCCAAGAGAACACCTTCACTGAAGCTTTCTTT. It yields the protein CASSQENTFTEAFF. The chain couples TRBV4-1 to TRBJ1-1; D is ambiguous. Trimming left V 0 bases short and J 4 bases short, with 9 bases between. CDR1 is MGHRA and CDR2 is YSYEKL in the germline V gene. The CDR3 is 14 amino acids.

The V call is TRBV5-3, the J call TRBJ1-2; D is unclear. TRBV5-3 is annotated as an ORF whose role is uncertain. V was trimmed by 8 bases and J by 4 bases, leaving 15 bases between them. CDR3 length equals 13 residues. Here the CDR3 DNA reads TGTGCCAGTTCGCGGGGAGTTAGCTATGGCTACACCTTC. The encoded protein is CASSRGVSYGYTF.

There are a few counts of this clone. This chain links TRBV19 with TRBJ1-1; no firm D call. V lost 5 bases and J lost 1, with 11 bases in between. This CDR3 is built from 14 residues. CDR1 and CDR2 from the germline V gene are LNHDA and SQIVND (reference sequence). The CDR3 is CASSLPPANTEAFF. DNA of the CDR3: TGTGCCAGTAGTCTACCACCAGCGAACACTGAAGCTTTCTTT.

This clone was detected once. V gene TRBV6-6 combines with J gene TRBJ1-1; a possible D gene is TRBD1 (5 bases). CDR1 MNHNY and CDR2 SVGAGI come from the germline V gene (reference sequence). This CDR3 contains 16 residues. Trimming cost V 5 bases and J 4 bases, with 20 bases left between them. The CDR3 region is CASSATGTPGGTEAFF. The DNA of the CDR3 is TGTGCCAGCAGTGCCACCGGGACCCCTGGGGGCACTGAAGCTTTCTTT.

The genes are TRBV3-1 (or the pseudogene TRBV3-2) and TRBJ2-2; D gene uncertain. Germline-derived CDR1 and CDR2 are LGHDT and YNNKEL (reference sequence). The CDR3 consists of 16 residues. V was pared by 0 bases and J by 3 bases, with 11 bases between. The CDR3 coding sequence is TGTGCCAGCAGCCAAGATAGGACCACCGACACCGGGGAGCTGTTTTTT. Translation: CASSQDRTTDTGELFF.

This clone was observed once. This chain links TRBV19 with TRBJ1-2; D is perhaps TRBD1 (6 bases). Between the trimmed V and J ends, which lost 5 bases and 0 bases, there was a span of 16 bases. This CDR3 has 16 residues. Looked up from germline, CDR1 is LNHDA and CDR2 is SQIVND (reference sequence). As DNA, the CDR3 is TGTGCCAGTAGTCCACGAAGGGACACCGCTAACTATGGCTACACCTTC. This codes for CASSPRRDTANYGYTF.

This chain joins TRBV19 and TRBJ1-6; D may be TRBD1 (6 bases). The germline gives CDR1 LNHDA, CDR2 SQIVND (reference sequence). Trimming cost V 8 bases and J 6 bases, with 14 bases left between them. The CDR3 is made up of 14 amino acids. CDR3: CASGVRDTNSPLHF. Here the CDR3 DNA reads TGTGCCAGTGGGGTGAGGGACACTAATTCACCCCTCCACTTT.

The chain uses TRBV5-1 and TRBJ2-1, with 7 nucleotides matching TRBD1. Germline V CDR1 and CDR2: SGHRS, YFSETQ. This CDR3 has 15 residues. After removal of 0 bases from V and 4 bases from J, the junction contained 4 bases not matched to a gene. In nucleotides, the CDR3 is TGCGCCAGCAGCTTGGATGGGACAGATTACAATGAGCAGTTCTTC. Amino acid sequence: CASSLDGTDYNEQFF.

J is TRBJ1-3 and V is TRBV7-9, with D perhaps TRBD1 (5 bases). The CDR3 runs to 16 residues. Germline assignment: CDR1 SEHNR and CDR2 FQNEAQ (reference sequence). V shed 5 bases and J shed 3 bases, with 17 bases lying between them. The CDR3: CASSRLSGSGGNTIYF. As DNA, the CDR3 is TGTGCCAGCAGCCGACTTTCAGGGTCTGGTGGAAACACCATATATTTT.

The CDR3 here is CASSQDRYTNSYEQYF. CDR3 sequence (DNA): TGTGCCAGCAGCCAAGATAGGTATACCAACTCCTACGAGCAGTACTTC. V gene TRBV3-1 (or the pseudogene TRBV3-2) combines with J gene TRBJ2-7, with no clear D. The germline V gene has CDR1 LGHDT and CDR2 YNNKEL (reference sequence). Trimming took 0 bases from V and 0 from J, leaving 12 bases between them. This CDR3 is built from 16 residues.

The J gene is TRBJ1-4, the V gene TRBV7-9; D is perhaps TRBD1 (5 bases). The CDR3 loop spans 15 amino acids. Per the germline V gene, CDR1 is SEHNR and CDR2 is FQNEAQ (reference sequence). The ends were cut back, 4 bases at V and 7 bases at J, with 16 bases in the middle. The CDR3 is CASSSRGPQGEKLFF. CDR3 DNA: TGTGCCAGCAGCTCACGGGGCCCTCAGGGTGAAAAACTGTTTTTT.

This chain links TRBV6-5 with TRBJ1-3, with 9 bases fitting TRBD1. Germline V gene sequence: CDR1 MNHEY, CDR2 SVGAGI. This CDR3 has 15 amino acids. The ends lost 5 bases at V and 3 bases at J; junction bases unmatched: 5. CDR3 DNA: TGTGCCAGCAGTCCCCGGGACAGGGTTGGAAACACCATATATTTT. Residues: CASSPRDRVGNTIYF.